This T cell receptor (beta chain) was recorded in a study of shared clonotypes between healthy human individuals. Within Nashville, Tennessee resided all donors, each a Caucasian adult. Study-level results: Blood alone was sampled, and tissue repertoires likely differ.

Comment on this clone: The antigen remains unidentified.

The repertoire was sequenced with immunoSEQ multiplex PCR; TCRdb's copy has only in-frame clones and lacks some. The profile shows about 660,000 clones, over 65% of them singletons. The receptor was isolated from a woman in her 30s in good health. The sample comprised memory CD4+ T cells sorted from blood. Subset described: CD45RA-negative fraction.

In DNA, the CDR3 is TGTGCCAGCAGTGAATTTCCAACGGGTGAGCAGTACTTC. This sequence encodes CASSEFPTGEQYF. The V gene is TRBV6-1, the J gene TRBJ2-7; D gene uncertain. Germline assignment: CDR1 MNHNS and CDR2 SASEGT. The CDR3 loop spans 13 amino acids. The V end lost 2 bases, the J end lost 7 bases, and 12 bases lay between the germline ends.